This T cell receptor (beta chain) was identified in a study of T cell responses to AZD1222 COVID-19 vaccine. Using immunoSEQ multiplex PCR, the repertoire was profiled, and TCRdb retains in-frame clones only, with some absent. The sample holds more than 140,000 clones; just over 90% are singletons and the top ten take 0.75% to 1%. Germline CDR1 reads LNHDA; CDR2 reads SQIVND (reference sequence). CDR3 size: 17 residues. The junction had 14 bases not matched to a gene; V was cut back by 7 bases and J by 0 bases. This receptor was identified in an adult in good health. The gene calls are TRBV19 and TRBJ1-1; TRBD1 aligns across 7 bases. The specimen was peripheral blood, collected on day 0 of MenACWY control vaccination. CDR3 amino acids: CASMPGRTGSMNTEAFF. The CDR3 DNA sequence: TGTGCCAGTATGCCTGGACGGACAGGCTCTATGAACACTGAAGCTTTCTTT.